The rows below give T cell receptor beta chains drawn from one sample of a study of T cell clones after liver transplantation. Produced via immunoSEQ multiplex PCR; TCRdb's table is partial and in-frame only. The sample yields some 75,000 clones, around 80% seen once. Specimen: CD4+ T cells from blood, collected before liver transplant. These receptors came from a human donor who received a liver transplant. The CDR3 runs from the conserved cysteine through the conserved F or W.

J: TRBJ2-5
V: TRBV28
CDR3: CASKTEGHLQETQYF

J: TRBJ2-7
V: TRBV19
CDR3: CASSIYRGATYEQYF

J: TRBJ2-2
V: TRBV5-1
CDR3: CASSLAQGAHGELFF

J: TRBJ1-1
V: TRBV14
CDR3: CASSPYPVTEAFF

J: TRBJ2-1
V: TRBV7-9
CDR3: CASSPPSVTNEQFF

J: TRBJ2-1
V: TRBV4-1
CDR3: CASSQGQTIYNEQFF

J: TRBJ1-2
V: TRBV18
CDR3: CASSPGQAPNYGYTF

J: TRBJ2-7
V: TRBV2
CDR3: CASSGDLAGGVAEQYF

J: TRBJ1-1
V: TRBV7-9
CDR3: CASSLGAETEAFF

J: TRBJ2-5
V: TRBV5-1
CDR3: CASDGGPGETQYF

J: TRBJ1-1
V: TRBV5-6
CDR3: CASSWGPEDTEAFF

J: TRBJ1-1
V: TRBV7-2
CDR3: CASSLEALNTEAFF

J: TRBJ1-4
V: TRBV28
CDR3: CASSEYRGGRYGKLFF

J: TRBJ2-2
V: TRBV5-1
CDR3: CASSGLAGSTGELFF

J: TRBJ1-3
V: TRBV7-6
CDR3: CASSSNRGGNTIYF

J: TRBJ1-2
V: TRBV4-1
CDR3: CASSQDGRPFNYGYTF

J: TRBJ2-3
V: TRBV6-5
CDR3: CASKVASTDTQYF

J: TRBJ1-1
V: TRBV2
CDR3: CASSKENTEAFF

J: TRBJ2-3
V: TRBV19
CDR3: CASSPSGRPDTQYF

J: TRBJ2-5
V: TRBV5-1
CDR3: CASSLPGRVGETQYF

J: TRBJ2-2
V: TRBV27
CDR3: CASSLFPVRTTGELFF

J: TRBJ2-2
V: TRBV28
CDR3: CASSAPSRGRYTGELFF

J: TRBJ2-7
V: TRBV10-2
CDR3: CASSEGAREQYF

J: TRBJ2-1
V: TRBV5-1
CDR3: CASSYLTVYNEQFF

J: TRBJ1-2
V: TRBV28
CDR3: CASSLYPRTGLPYGYTF

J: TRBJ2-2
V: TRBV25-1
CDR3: CASSDPGRAGELFF

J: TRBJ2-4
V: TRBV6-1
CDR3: CASSGGHLGGIQYF

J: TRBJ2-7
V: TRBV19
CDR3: CASTLTSGRIYEQYF

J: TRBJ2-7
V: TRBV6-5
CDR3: CASSPDRGAYEQYF

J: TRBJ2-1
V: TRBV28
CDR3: CASSPLTVSSYNEQFF

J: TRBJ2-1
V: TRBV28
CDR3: CASSLIRDEQFF

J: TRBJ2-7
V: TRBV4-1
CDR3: CASSQDRLLTATYEQYF

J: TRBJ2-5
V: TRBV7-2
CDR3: CASSRSPGETQYF

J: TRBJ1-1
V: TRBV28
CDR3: CASSFGGNTEAFF

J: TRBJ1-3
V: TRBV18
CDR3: CASSPLLGTVEGGNTIYF

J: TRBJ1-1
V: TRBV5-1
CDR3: CASSLAWQNTEAFF

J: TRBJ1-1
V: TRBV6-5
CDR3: CASTKGGEAFF

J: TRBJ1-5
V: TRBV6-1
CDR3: CASSSTIANQPQHF

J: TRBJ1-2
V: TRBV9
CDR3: CASSGQILGSYTF

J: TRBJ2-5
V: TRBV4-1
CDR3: CASSQGLAGGKETQYF

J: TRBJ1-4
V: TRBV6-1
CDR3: CASRDRTSLVEKLFF

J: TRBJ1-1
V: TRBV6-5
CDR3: CASSYSDRVGTEAFF

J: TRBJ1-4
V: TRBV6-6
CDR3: CASSRDREGEKLFF

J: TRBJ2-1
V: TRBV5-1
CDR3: CASSPGTSGNNEQFF

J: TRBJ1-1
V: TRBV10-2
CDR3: CASSEYPLSTEAFF

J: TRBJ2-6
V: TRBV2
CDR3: CASRRTGSDSGANVLTF

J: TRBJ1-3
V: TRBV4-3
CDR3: CASSQALSGVSGNTIYF

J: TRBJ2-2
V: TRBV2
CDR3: CASRVQATGELFF